This TCR beta chain was recovered during a study of graft-versus-host responses after intestinal transplantation. As for the study in general: Recipients across the board were started on anti-thymocyte globulin induction, then kept on tacrolimus and steroids for about three years. Findings of the study overall: With peak circulating GvH clone levels came an association with early post-transplant HvG declines.

Trimming at V came to 4 bases and at J to 6 bases, leaving 8 bases not matched to a gene. CDR1 is SGHRS and CDR2 is YFSETQ in the germline V gene. CDR3 length: 15 amino acids. The table came from immunoSEQ multiplex PCR; TCRdb's copy has only in-frame clones and leaves some out. The data hold roughly 100,000 clones, with roughly 93% observed a single time. As regards this clone: The antigen remains unidentified.

This clonotype was obtained from a human donor who received an intestinal transplant. J is TRBJ1-2 and V is TRBV5-1, with 11 positions matching TRBD1. The input for sequencing was unstimulated CD8+ T cells sorted from spleen or lymph node cells, taken before intestinal transplant. The CDR3 sequence is CASSAWTGGADGYTF. The DNA for the CDR3 is TGCGCCAGCAGCGCCTGGACAGGGGGCGCGGATGGCTACACCTTC.